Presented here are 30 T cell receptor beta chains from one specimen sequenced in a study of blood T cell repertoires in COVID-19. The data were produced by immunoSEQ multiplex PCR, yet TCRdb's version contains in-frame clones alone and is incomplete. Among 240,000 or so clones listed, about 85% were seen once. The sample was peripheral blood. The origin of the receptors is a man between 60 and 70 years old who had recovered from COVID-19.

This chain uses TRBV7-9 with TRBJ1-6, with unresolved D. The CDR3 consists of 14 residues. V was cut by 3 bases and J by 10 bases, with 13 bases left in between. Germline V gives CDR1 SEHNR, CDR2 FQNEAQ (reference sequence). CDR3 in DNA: TGTGCCAGCAGCTTGTCGAGCAGGAACTCACCCCTCCACTTT. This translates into CASSLSSRNSPLHF. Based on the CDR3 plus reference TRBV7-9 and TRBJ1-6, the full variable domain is DTGVSQNPRHKITKRGQNVTFRCDPISEHNRLYWYRQTLGQGPEFLTYFQNEAQLEKSRLLSDRFSAERPKGSFSTLEIQRTEQGDSAMYLCASSLSSRNSPLHFGNGTRLTVT.

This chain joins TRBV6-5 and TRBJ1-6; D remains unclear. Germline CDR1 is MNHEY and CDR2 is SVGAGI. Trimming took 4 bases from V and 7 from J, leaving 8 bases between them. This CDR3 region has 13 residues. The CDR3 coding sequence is TGTGCCAGCAGTTCGCGGGGAAATTCACCCCTCCACTTT. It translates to CASSSRGNSPLHF.

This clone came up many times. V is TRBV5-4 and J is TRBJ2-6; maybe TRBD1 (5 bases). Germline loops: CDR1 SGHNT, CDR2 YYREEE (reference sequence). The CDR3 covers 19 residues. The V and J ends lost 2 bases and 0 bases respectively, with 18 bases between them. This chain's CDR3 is CASSLFYGQINSGANVLTF. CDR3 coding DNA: TGTGCCAGCAGCTTATTCTATGGACAAATTAACTCTGGGGCCAACGTCCTGACTTTC.

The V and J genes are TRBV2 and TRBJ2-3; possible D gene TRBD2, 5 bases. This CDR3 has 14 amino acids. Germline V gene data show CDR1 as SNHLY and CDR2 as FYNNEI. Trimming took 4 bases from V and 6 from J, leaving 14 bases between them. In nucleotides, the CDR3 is TGTGCCAGCAGTGGAGGGTCCCGTGGGGATACGCAGTATTTT. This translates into CASSGGSRGDTQYF. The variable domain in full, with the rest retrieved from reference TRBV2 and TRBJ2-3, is EPEVTQTPSHQVTQMGQEVILRCVPISNHLYFYWYRQILGQKVEFLVSFYNNEISEKSEIFDDQFSVERPDGSNFTLKIRSTKLEDSAMYFCASSGGSRGDTQYFGPGTRLTVL.

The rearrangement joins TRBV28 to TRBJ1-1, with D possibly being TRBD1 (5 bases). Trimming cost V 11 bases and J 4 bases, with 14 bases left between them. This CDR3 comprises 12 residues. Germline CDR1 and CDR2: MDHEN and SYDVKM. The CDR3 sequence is CAEAGLFTEAFF. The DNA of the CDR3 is TGTGCCGAAGCAGGGCTCTTCACTGAAGCTTTCTTT.

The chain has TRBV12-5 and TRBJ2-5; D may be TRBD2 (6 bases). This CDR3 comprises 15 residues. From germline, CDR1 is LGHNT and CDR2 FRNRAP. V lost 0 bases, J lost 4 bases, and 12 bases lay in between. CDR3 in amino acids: CASGLVLGTAETQYF. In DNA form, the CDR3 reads TGTGCTAGTGGTTTGGTACTTGGGACTGCAGAGACCCAGTACTTC.

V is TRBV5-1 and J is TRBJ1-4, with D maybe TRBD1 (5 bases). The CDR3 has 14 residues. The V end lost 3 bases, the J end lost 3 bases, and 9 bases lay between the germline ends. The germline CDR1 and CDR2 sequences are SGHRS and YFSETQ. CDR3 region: CASSSQGSNEKLFF. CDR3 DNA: TGCGCCAGCAGCTCCCAGGGATCTAATGAAAAACTGTTTTTT.

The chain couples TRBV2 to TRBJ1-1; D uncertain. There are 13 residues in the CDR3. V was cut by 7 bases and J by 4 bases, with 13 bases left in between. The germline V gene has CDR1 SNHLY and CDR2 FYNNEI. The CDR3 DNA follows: TGTGCCAGCAACGAGGGTCCGCGCACTGAAGCTTTCTTT. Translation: CASNEGPRTEAFF.

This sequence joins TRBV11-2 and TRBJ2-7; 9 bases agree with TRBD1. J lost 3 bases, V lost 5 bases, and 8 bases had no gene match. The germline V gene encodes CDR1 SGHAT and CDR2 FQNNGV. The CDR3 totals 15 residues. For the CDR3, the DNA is TGTGCCAGCAGCCGGGGGACAGGGAACGTCTACGAGCAGTACGTC. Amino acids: CASSRGTGNVYEQYV.

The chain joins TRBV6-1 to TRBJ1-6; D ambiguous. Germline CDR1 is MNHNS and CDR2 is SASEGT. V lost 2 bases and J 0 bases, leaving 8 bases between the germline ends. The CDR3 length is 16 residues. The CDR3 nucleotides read TGTGCCAGCAGTGAACGAGAGGGCTCCTATAATTCACCCCTCCACTTT. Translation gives CASSEREGSYNSPLHF.

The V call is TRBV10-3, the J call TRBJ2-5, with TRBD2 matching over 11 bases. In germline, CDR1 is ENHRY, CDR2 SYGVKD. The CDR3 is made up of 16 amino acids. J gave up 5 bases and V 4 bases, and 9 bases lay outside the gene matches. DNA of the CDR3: TGTGCCATCAGTGGAGGTAGCGGGGGGGCCTGGGAGACCCAGTACTTC. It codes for CAISGGSGGAWETQYF.

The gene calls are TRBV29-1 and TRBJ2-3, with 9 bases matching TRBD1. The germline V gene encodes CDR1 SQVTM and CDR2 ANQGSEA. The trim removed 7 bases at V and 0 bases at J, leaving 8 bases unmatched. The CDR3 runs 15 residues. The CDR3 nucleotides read TGCAGCGCCGCGGACAGGGGAAGGAGCACAGATACGCAGTATTTT. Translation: CSAADRGRSTDTQYF.

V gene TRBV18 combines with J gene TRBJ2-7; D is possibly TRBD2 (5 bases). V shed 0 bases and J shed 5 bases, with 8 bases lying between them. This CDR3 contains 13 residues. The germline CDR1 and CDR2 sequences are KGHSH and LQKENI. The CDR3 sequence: CASSPPPRDEQYF. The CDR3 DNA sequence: TGTGCCAGCTCACCACCGCCGAGGGACGAGCAGTACTTC.

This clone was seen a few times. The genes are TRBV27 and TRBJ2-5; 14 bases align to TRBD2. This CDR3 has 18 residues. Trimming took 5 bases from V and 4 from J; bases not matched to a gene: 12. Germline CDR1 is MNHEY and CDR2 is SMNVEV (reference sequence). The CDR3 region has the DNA TGTGCCAGCAGTGCGAGACTAGCGGGGGGGCTTTTGCGAGAGACCCAGTACTTC. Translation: CASSARLAGGLLRETQYF.

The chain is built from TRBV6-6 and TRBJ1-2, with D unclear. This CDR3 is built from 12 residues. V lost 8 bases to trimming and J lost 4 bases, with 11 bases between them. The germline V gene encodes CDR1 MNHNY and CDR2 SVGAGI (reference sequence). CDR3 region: CASRGQVYGYTF. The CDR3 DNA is TGTGCCAGCCGAGGGCAGGTCTATGGCTACACCTTC.

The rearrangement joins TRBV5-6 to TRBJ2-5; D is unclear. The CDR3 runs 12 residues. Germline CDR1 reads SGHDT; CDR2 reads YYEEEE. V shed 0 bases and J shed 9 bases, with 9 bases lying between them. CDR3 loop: CASSLERRPQYF. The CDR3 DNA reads TGTGCCAGCAGCTTGGAGAGGAGACCCCAGTACTTC.

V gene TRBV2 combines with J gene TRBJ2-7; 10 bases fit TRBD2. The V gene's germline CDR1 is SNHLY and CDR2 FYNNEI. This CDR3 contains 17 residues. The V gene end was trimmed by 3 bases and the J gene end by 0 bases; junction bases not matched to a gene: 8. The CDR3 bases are TGTGCCAGCAGTGACGACTTGGCTAGCGGGGGCTCCTACGAGCAGTACGTC. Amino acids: CASSDDLASGGSYEQYV.

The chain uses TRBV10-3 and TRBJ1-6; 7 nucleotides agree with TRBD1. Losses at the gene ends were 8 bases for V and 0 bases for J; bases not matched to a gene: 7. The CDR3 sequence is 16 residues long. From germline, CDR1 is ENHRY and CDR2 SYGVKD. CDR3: CAIRATGSSYNSPLHF. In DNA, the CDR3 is TGTGCCATCCGAGCGACAGGGAGCTCCTATAATTCACCCCTCCACTTT.

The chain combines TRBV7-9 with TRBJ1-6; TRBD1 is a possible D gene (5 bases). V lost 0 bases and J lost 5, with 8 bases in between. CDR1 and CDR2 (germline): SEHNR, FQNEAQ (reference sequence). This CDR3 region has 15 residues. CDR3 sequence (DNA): TGTGCCAGCAGCTTAGCGGGACTGAATAATTCACCCCTCCACTTT. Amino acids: CASSLAGLNNSPLHF.

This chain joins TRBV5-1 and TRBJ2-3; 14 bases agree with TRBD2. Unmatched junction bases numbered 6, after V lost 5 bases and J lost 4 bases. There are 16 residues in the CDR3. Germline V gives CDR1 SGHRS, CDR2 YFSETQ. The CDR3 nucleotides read TGCGCCAGCAGGACTCTGACTAGCGGGGGGGCAGATACGCAGTATTTT. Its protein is CASRTLTSGGADTQYF.

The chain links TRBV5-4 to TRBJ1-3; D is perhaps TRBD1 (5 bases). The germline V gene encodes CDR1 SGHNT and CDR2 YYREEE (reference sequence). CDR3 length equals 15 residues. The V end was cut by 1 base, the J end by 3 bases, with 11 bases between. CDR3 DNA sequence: TGTGCCAGCAGCTTGATGGGGCGAGGTGGAAACACCATATATTTT. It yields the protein CASSLMGRGGNTIYF.

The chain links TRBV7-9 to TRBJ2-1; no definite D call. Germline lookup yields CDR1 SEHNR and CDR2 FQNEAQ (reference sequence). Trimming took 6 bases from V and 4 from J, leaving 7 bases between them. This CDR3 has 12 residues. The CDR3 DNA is TGTGCCAGCAGTTTCCCTTACAATGAGCAGTTCTTC. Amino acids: CASSFPYNEQFF. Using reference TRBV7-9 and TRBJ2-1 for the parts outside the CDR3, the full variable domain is DTGVSQNPRHKITKRGQNVTFRCDPISEHNRLYWYRQTLGQGPEFLTYFQNEAQLEKSRLLSDRFSAERPKGSFSTLEIQRTEQGDSAMYLCASSFPYNEQFFGPGTRLTVL.

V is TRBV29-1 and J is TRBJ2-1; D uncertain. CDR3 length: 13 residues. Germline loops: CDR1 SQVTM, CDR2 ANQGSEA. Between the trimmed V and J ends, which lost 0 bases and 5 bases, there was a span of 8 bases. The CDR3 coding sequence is TGCAGCGTTGAAGAGTCAGTTAACAATGAGCAGTTCTTC. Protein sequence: CSVEESVNNEQFF.

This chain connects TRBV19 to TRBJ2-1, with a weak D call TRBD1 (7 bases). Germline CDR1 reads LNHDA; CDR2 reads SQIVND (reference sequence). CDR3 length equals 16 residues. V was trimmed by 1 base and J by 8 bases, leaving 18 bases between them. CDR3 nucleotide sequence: TGTGCCAGTAGTATAGCAGGCAGGGGGGCGCGCGATGAGCAGTTCTTC. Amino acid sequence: CASSIAGRGARDEQFF.

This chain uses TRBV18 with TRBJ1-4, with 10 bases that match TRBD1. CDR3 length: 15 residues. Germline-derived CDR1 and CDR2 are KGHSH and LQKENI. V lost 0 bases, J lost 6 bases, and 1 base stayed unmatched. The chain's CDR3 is CASSPPGQGHEKLFF. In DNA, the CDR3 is TGTGCCAGCTCACCACCGGGACAGGGGCATGAAAAACTGTTTTTT.

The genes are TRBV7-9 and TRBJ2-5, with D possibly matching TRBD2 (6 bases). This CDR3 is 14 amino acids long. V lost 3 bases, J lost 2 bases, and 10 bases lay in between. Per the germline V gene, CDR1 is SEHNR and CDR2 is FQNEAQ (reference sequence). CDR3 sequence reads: CASSLGLTQETQYF. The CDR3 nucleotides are TGTGCCAGCAGCTTGGGACTGACTCAAGAGACCCAGTACTTC.

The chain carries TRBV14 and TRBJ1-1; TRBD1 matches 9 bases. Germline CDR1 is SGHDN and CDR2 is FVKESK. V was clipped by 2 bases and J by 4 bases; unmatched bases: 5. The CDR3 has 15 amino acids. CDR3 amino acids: CASSQHRGLITEAFF. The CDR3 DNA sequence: TGTGCCAGCAGCCAACACAGGGGGCTGATCACTGAAGCTTTCTTT.

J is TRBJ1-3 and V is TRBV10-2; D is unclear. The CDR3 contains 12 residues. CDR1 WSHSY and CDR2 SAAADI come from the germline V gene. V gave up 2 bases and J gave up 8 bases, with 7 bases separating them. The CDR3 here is CASSENQYTIYF. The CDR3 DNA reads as TGCGCCAGCAGTGAGAATCAGTACACCATATATTTT.

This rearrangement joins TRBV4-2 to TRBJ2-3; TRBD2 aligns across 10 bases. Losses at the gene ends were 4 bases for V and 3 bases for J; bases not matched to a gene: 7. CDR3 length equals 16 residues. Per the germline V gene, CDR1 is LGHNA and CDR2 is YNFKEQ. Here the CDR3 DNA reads TGTGCCAGCAGCCTCGACGGACTAGCGGTAACAGATACGCAGTATTTT. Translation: CASSLDGLAVTDTQYF.

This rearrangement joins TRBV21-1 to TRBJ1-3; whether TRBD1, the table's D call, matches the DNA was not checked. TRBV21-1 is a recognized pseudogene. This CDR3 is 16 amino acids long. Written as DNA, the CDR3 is TGTGCCAGCAGCAATCCGGACAGGGTCACTGGAAACACCATATATTTT. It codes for CASSNPDRVTGNTIYF.